This T cell receptor (beta chain) originates from a study of shared clonotypes between healthy human individuals. Study observations and caveats: Clonotype sharing levels among donors were expected to vary with sequencing depth. It was observed that roughly 5.1% of naive CD4 clonotypes were shared across a few donors. Generation probabilities of non-shared clonotypes were lower (relative to those shared by all four donors).

The authors loaded 200 ng DNA, some 32,000 T cell genomes, into sorted-subset replicate PCRs. Clones were sequenced by immunoSEQ multiplex PCR, and TCRdb holds only the in-frame ones, with some missing. The sample lists about 1.1 million clones; roughly 80% were seen once. CDR1 is LNHDA, CDR2 SQIVND, per germline (reference sequence). The CDR3 is 12 amino acids. The V end was cut by 6 bases, the J end by 2 bases, with 6 bases between. To note about this clone: The antigen is undetermined.

The chain couples TRBV19 to TRBJ2-3; D call uncertain. Sequencing was carried out using memory CD4+ T cells from PBMCs. The subset denotes: CD45RA-negative fraction. This receptor was obtained from a man between 18 and 29 years old in good health. Some clones in this sample may be carry-over from other donors' samples. CDR3 amino acids: CASSLPTDTQYF. Written as DNA, the CDR3 is TGTGCCAGTAGCCTGCCCACAGATACGCAGTATTTT.